This T cell receptor (beta chain) was observed in a study of response to subunit inactivated influenza vaccine. Broader study findings: T cells newly recruited by each seasonal influenza vaccination are few, the authors suggested.

Each CDR3 protein gets one entry after TCRdb re-called the RT-PCR reads with MiXCR. The top ten clones hold over 10% of a sample with hundreds of thousands of distinct CDR3 sequences, 6.5% to 8% of them seen once. Germline CDR1 is SGHKS and CDR2 is YYEKEE (reference sequence). Trimming stripped 4 bases from V and 2 bases from J, with 7 bases between. CDR3 length: 13 amino acids. The sample holds many counts of this clonotype. Its antigen is not identified. This clonotype was obtained from a man between 50 and 70 years old who received an inactivated influenza vaccine. The source was PBMCs from blood, collected 23 months after vaccination. The chain links TRBV5-5 to TRBJ2-4, with unresolved D. CDR3 in DNA: TGTGCCAGCAGCGCGCAGTCCAAAAACATTCAGTACTTC. Its protein is CASSAQSKNIQYF.